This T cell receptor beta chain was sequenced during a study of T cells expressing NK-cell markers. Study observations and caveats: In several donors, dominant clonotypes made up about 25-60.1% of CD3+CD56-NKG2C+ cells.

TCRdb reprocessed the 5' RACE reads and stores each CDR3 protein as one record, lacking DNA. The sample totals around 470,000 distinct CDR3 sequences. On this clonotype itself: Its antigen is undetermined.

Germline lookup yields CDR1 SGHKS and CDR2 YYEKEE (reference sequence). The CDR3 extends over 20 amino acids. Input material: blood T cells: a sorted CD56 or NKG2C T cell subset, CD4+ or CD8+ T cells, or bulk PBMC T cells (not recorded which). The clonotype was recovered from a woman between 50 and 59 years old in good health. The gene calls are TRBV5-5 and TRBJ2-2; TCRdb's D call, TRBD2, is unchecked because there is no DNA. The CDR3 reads CASSLPDLAAITRDTGELFF.